These 30 T cell receptor beta chains were all obtained from the same sample, sequenced in a study of graft-versus-host responses after intestinal transplantation. Their target antigens are unknown. Method: immunoSEQ multiplex PCR; TCRdb's copy keeps in-frame clones and lacks some. The sample includes 41,000 or so clones, 85% to 95% of them seen just once. The sequencing used unstimulated CD8+ T cells sorted from spleen or lymph node cells, collected before transplant. These receptors came from a human donor who was the organ donor for an intestinal transplant.

To note about this clone: One end of the junction does not line up with germline, which may come from a read error. This chain uses TRBV7-2 with TRBJ1-2; 8 positions match TRBD1. There are 16 residues in the CDR3. The V gene's germline CDR1 is SGHTA and CDR2 FQGNSA. CDR3 nucleotide sequence: TGTGCCAGCAGCGTAGCTTCAGGGGGCACGAACTATGGCTACACCTTC. This gives the protein CASSVASGGTNYGYTF. Based on the CDR3 plus reference TRBV7-2 and TRBJ1-2, the full variable domain is GAGVSQSPSNKVTEKGKDVELRCDPISGHTALYWYRQSLGQGLEFLIYFQGNSAPDKSGLPSDRFSAERTGGSVSTLTIQRTQQEDSAVYLCASSVASGGTNYGYTFGSGTRLTVV.

The genes are TRBV4-1 and TRBJ2-1; 11 nucleotides align to TRBD2. Trimming at V came to 4 bases and at J to 0 bases, leaving 8 bases not matched to a gene. From germline, CDR1 is MGHRA and CDR2 YSYEKL. This CDR3 spans 18 amino acids. CDR3 sequence reads: CASSPYSGGGSSYNEQFF. CDR3 bases: TGCGCCAGCAGCCCCTATAGCGGGGGGGGGAGCTCCTACAATGAGCAGTTCTTC.

The chain links TRBV27 to TRBJ2-3; TRBD2 matches at 10 bases. Germline CDR1 reads MNHEY; CDR2 reads SMNVEV (reference sequence). After removal of 1 base from V and 1 base from J, the junction contained 11 bases not matched to a gene. The CDR3 is 19 residues long. The CDR3 is CASSLYPPPTSGGTDTQYF. CDR3 in DNA: TGTGCCAGCAGTTTATATCCCCCCCCCACTAGCGGGGGCACAGATACGCAGTATTTT.

The rearrangement uses TRBV5-5 and TRBJ2-7; D is perhaps TRBD1 (6 bases). The V end lost 2 bases, the J end lost 3 bases, and 15 bases lay between the germline ends. CDR3 length equals 15 residues. The germline V gene has CDR1 SGHKS and CDR2 YYEKEE (reference sequence). The CDR3 protein is CASSLQTGTDYEQYF. DNA for the CDR3: TGTGCCAGCAGCTTACAGACAGGTACTGACTACGAGCAGTACTTC. Combining the CDR3 with reference TRBV5-5 and TRBJ2-7 gives the whole variable domain DAGVTQSPTHLIKTRGQQVTLRCSPISGHKSVSWYQQVLGQGPQFIFQYYEKEERGRGNFPDRFSARQFPNYSSELNVNALLLGDSALYLCASSLQTGTDYEQYFGPGTRLTVT.

The rearrangement joins TRBV27 to TRBJ2-3; possible D gene TRBD2, 7 bases. CDR3 length: 18 amino acids. Germline CDR1 reads MNHEY; CDR2 reads SMNVEV (reference sequence). Trimming took 1 base from V and 2 from J, leaving 19 bases between them. CDR3: CASSLYPPSGGPTDTQYF. CDR3 DNA: TGTGCCAGCAGTTTATACCCGCCTTCGGGGGGCCCCACAGATACGCAGTATTTT.

The V and J genes are TRBV14 and TRBJ1-5; 9 bases line up with TRBD1. This CDR3 contains 17 residues. Germline CDR1 SGHDN, CDR2 FVKESK. V dropped 4 bases and J dropped 5; count of bases not matched to a gene: 12. The CDR3 DNA reads as TGTGCCAGCAGCCGCCAACCCGGGACAGGGTGCGATCAGCCCCAGCATTTT. The encoded protein is CASSRQPGTGCDQPQHF.

The genes are TRBV6-1 and TRBJ2-1; D is unresolved. CDR3 length equals 15 residues. Looked up from germline, CDR1 is MNHNS and CDR2 is SASEGT. V lost 5 bases, J lost 8 bases, and 19 bases lay in between. CDR3 nucleotide sequence: TGTGCCAGCAGTAGGTGGATAGTAACGTCCGATGAGCAGTTCTTC. Translation: CASSRWIVTSDEQFF.

The count of this clone is one. This chain uses TRBV15 with TRBJ2-7, with 8 nucleotides matching TRBD1. This CDR3 comprises 15 residues. After removal of 0 bases from V and 4 bases from J, the junction contained 5 bases not matched to a gene. The germline V gene has CDR1 LNHNV and CDR2 YYDKDF (reference sequence). CDR3 DNA: TGTGCCACCAGCAGAGAGCGACAGGGGAGTTACGAGCAGTACTTC. It yields the protein CATSRERQGSYEQYF.

The rearrangement uses TRBV19 and TRBJ2-3, with D maybe TRBD2 (5 bases). V lost 3 bases and J lost 6, with 16 bases in between. Per germline, CDR1 LNHDA and CDR2 SQIVND (reference sequence). This CDR3 contains 15 residues. The DNA for the CDR3 is TGTGCCAGTAGTATTGGGCGGGTCTCTACCGATACGCAGTATTTT. Its translation: CASSIGRVSTDTQYF.

The rearrangement uses TRBV10-3 and TRBJ1-2; D is ambiguous. Germline V gene data show CDR1 as ENHRY and CDR2 as SYGVKD. Trimming took off 5 bases at V and 4 bases at J, with 23 bases between the two ends. This CDR3 spans 17 amino acids. Written as DNA, the CDR3 is TGTGCCATCAGTCTCGACGTAACTATTGTGAAGGGCTATGGCTACACCTTC. This gives the protein CAISLDVTIVKGYGYTF.

The V and J genes are TRBV7-2 and TRBJ2-2; no clear D gene. Germline V gene sequence: CDR1 SGHTA, CDR2 FQGNSA. The CDR3 has 17 residues. V was trimmed by 7 bases and J by 0 bases, leaving 18 bases between them. The CDR3 coding sequence is TGTGCCAGCAACCCCCCGCAAGGGTTCGCGAACACCGGGGAGCTGTTTTTT. It translates to CASNPPQGFANTGELFF.

The genes are TRBV5-6 and TRBJ1-5, with a possible D match to TRBD1 (5 bases). The germline V and J ends were trimmed by 4 bases and 6 bases, with 17 bases remaining between them. Germline CDR1 and CDR2: SGHDT and YYEEEE. The CDR3 is 15 residues long. The CDR3 sequence is CASSPWGVLGQPQHF. Written as DNA, the CDR3 is TGTGCCAGCAGCCCCTGGGGGGTTTTGGGTCAGCCCCAGCATTTT.

This chain links TRBV6-5 with TRBJ1-1; no clear D gene. The CDR3 has 14 amino acids. V dropped 2 bases and J dropped 6 bases, with 13 bases sitting between them. Germline CDR1 MNHEY, CDR2 SVGAGI. The CDR3 reads CASSYDVVGAEAFF. CDR3 coding DNA: TGTGCCAGCAGTTACGATGTAGTCGGCGCTGAAGCTTTCTTT.

This chain uses TRBV21-1 with TRBJ1-5; TRBD1 is taken as the D call from the table, unchecked against the DNA. TRBV21-1 is a pseudogene. The CDR3 spans 16 residues. The CDR3 DNA sequence: TGTGCCAGCAGCCAGACAGGGCCTCGGGGCAATCAGCCCCAGCATTTT. It specifies CASSQTGPRGNQPQHF.

The gene calls are TRBV4-3 and TRBJ1-4; the D is unclear. Per the germline V gene, CDR1 is LGHNA and CDR2 is YSLEER. The V end was cut by 0 bases, the J end by 7 bases, with 12 bases between. The CDR3 is 15 residues long. This CDR3 is CASSQDSTVGEKLFF. Written as DNA, the CDR3 is TGCGCCAGCAGCCAAGATAGTACAGTGGGTGAAAAACTGTTTTTT.

The chain links TRBV13 to TRBJ2-3; D is ambiguous. CDR1 is PRHDT and CDR2 is FYEKMQ in the germline V gene (reference sequence). Trimming stripped 5 bases from V and 0 bases from J, with 3 bases between. This CDR3 has 12 residues. The CDR3: CASSTSTDTQYF. CDR3 coding DNA: TGTGCCAGCAGCACAAGCACAGATACGCAGTATTTT.

V usage is TRBV7-2 and J usage is TRBJ2-1; D is uncertain. The CDR3 is made up of 13 amino acids. Trimming shortened V by 2 bases and J by 7 bases, and 9 bases separated the two germline ends. Germline CDR1 and CDR2: SGHTA and FQGNSA. The CDR3 DNA follows: TGTGCCAGCAGCTTAAACTCGTTTAATGAGCAGTTCTTC. Residues: CASSLNSFNEQFF.

This rearrangement joins TRBV7-2 to TRBJ2-5; TRBD1 is a possible D gene (6 bases). The DNA end favors TRBJ2-7, so the J call may be wrong. The germline gives CDR1 SGHTA, CDR2 FQGNSA. The CDR3 has 19 residues. In nucleotides, the CDR3 is TGTGCCAGCAGCTTAAGTTTGAGGACAGCTCCTACGAGCTCCTACGAGCAGTACTTC. Translating it yields CASSLSLRTAPTSSYEQYF.

The chain recombines TRBV10-1 with TRBJ2-7, with 7 bases matching TRBD1. After removal of 5 bases from V and 2 bases from J, the junction contained 9 bases not matched to a gene. The CDR3 totals 15 residues. From germline, CDR1 is WNHNN and CDR2 SYGVQD (reference sequence). DNA of the CDR3: TGCGCCAGCAGTTTCCGGGACAGTCTAACCTACGAGCAGTACTTC. This gives the protein CASSFRDSLTYEQYF.

The gene calls are TRBV7-9 and TRBJ1-2; D uncertain. The length of the CDR3 is 12 residues. Germline V gives CDR1 SEHNR, CDR2 FQNEAQ (reference sequence). Trimming removed 5 bases from V and 7 bases from J, with 11 bases in between. The DNA for the CDR3 is TGTGCCAGCAGCCCCCTAAGCCGTGGCTACACCTTC. Its translation: CASSPLSRGYTF.

The chain combines TRBV4-3 with TRBJ2-2; the D is unclear. CDR1 and CDR2 (germline): LGHNA, YSLEER. With 4 bases removed from V and 7 bases from J, the gap between germline ends came to 10 bases. The length of the CDR3 is 13 residues. Written as DNA, the CDR3 is TGCGCCAGCAGCCTAGCAAGAAACGGGGAGCTGTTTTTT. It yields the protein CASSLARNGELFF.

The chain recombines TRBV6-6 with TRBJ2-5; D gene ambiguous. Germline-derived CDR1 and CDR2 are MNHNY and SVGAGI (reference sequence). Trimming removed 8 bases from V and 5 bases from J, with 9 bases in between. This CDR3 spans 11 amino acids. The CDR3 reads CASVVSETQYF. For the CDR3, the DNA is TGTGCCAGCGTGGTTTCGGAGACCCAGTACTTC.

This clone has just a few counts. CDR3 sequence: CASSLGGGVADTQYF. In DNA form, the CDR3 reads TGTGCCAGCAGCTTGGGCGGGGGGGTGGCAGATACGCAGTATTTT. The chain carries TRBV5-6 and TRBJ2-3; 9 nucleotides line up with TRBD2. Germline V lookup: CDR1 SGHDT, CDR2 YYEEEE. V was pared by 0 bases and J by 4 bases, with 3 bases of the junction left unmatched. The CDR3 is 15 amino acids.

The chain joins TRBV4-3 to TRBJ2-7; D is ambiguous. V shed 4 bases and J shed 2 bases, with 12 bases lying between them. The CDR3 covers 14 residues. CDR1 is LGHNA and CDR2 is YSLEER in the germline V gene. This CDR3 reads CASSRLGNAYEQYF. The CDR3 DNA is TGCGCCAGCAGCCGCCTAGGGAATGCCTACGAGCAGTACTTC.

V gene TRBV29-1 combines with J gene TRBJ2-1; D gene ambiguous. Germline CDR1 SQVTM, CDR2 ANQGSEA. V was cut by 0 bases and J by 6 bases, with 6 bases left in between. The CDR3 consists of 12 residues. CDR3 region: CSVEDLANEQFF. The CDR3 DNA sequence: TGCAGCGTTGAAGATCTGGCCAATGAGCAGTTCTTC.

V usage is TRBV7-2 and J usage is TRBJ2-7; D possibly matches TRBD1 or TRBD2 (5 bases each). The CDR3 extends over 16 amino acids. Trimming cost V 0 bases and J 2 bases, with 14 bases left between them. Germline CDR1 SGHTA, CDR2 FQGNSA. The CDR3 is CASSLAPGPRTYEQYF. For the CDR3, the DNA is TGTGCCAGCAGCTTAGCACCGGGACCCAGAACCTACGAGCAGTACTTC.

The CDR3 reads CASSLASGHNQPQHF. The CDR3 nucleotides are TGTGCCAGCAGCCTCGCCTCGGGACACAATCAGCCCCAGCATTTT. The chain combines TRBV7-6 with TRBJ1-5; D is possibly TRBD1 (6 bases). This CDR3 has 15 residues. Trimming removed 5 bases at V and 3 bases at J, with 14 bases between. Germline CDR1 SGHVS, CDR2 FNYEAQ.

The chain joins TRBV4-1 to TRBJ1-1; 8 bases line up with TRBD1. The CDR3 length is 13 residues. Unmatched junction bases numbered 0, after V lost 2 bases and J lost 4 bases. Germline-derived CDR1 and CDR2 are MGHRA and YSYEKL. The CDR3 region has the DNA TGCGCCAGCAGCCAACAGGGGGCCACTGAAGCTTTCTTT. Its protein is CASSQQGATEAFF.

The rearrangement uses TRBV11-2 and TRBJ1-4, with 8 bases lining up with TRBD1. The J segment lost 8 bases and the V segment lost 5 bases, leaving 13 bases of the junction unmatched. The CDR3 loop spans 16 amino acids. CDR1 and CDR2 from the germline V gene are SGHAT and FQNNGV. CDR3 region: CASSLTSDRVFEKLFF. CDR3 DNA sequence: TGTGCCAGCAGCCTGACCTCGGACAGGGTTTTCGAAAAACTGTTTTTT.

The rearrangement uses TRBV19 and TRBJ2-7; the D is unclear. CDR1 LNHDA and CDR2 SQIVND come from the germline V gene (reference sequence). This CDR3 has 10 amino acids. Trimming removed 8 bases from V and 2 bases from J, with 4 bases in between. The CDR3 coding sequence is TGTGCCAGTGGAACCTACGAGCAGTACTTC. Residues: CASGTYEQYF.